This TCR beta chain was identified during a study of T-cell memory formation after mild COVID-19. Study-level findings and limits: CD4+ contracting clones were mainly CM and EM; CD8+ ones, EMRA.

5'RACE primed from the constant segment yielded TCR alpha and TCR beta cDNA libraries bearing sample barcodes and UMIs. TCRdb ran MiXCR on the 5' RACE reads and lists one entry per CDR3 protein. The sample holds 130,000 to 150,000 distinct CDR3 sequences, 15% to 20% seen once. The length of the CDR3 is 14 residues. The germline gives CDR1 SGHDN, CDR2 FVKESK. V gave up 4 bases and J gave up 0 bases, with 6 bases separating them. This clonotype turned up a few times. What it binds is unknown. The receptor's source is an adult woman who had mild COVID-19 (a few samples of this study predate the infection). Cell type and time point are not known. Sample: PBMCs or a T cell subset sorted from them (not recorded which). The rearrangement uses TRBV14 and TRBJ2-2; D is unclear. This CDR3 is CASSRTTNTGELFF. CDR3 in DNA: TGTGCCAGCAGCCGGACCACGAACACCGGGGAGCTGTTTTTT.